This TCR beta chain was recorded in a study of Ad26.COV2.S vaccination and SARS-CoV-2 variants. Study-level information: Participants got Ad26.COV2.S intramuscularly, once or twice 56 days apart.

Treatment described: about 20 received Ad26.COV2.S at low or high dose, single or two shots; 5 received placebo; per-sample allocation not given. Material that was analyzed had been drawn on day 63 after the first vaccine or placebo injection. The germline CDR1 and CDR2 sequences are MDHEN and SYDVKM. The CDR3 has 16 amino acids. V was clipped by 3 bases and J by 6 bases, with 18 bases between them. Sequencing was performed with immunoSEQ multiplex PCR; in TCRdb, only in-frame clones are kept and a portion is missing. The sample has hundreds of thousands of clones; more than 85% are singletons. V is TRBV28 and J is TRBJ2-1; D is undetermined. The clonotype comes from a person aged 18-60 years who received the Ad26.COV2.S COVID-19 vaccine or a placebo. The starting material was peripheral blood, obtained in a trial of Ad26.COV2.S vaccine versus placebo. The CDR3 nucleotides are TGTGCCAGCAGTTTTAATCGTTGGGTCGCGGCCAATGAGCAGTTCTTC. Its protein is CASSFNRWVAANEQFF.